Described below is a single T cell receptor beta chain sequence and its context. These data come from a study of blood T cell repertoires in COVID-19. The overall study: Whether acute or convalescent, the COVID-19 samples came from the United States, Italy and Spain. PBMCs, B-cell-depleted T cells, or T cells provided the cDNA or gDNA that made up the material.

Germline V gene data show CDR1 as SEHNR and CDR2 as FQNEAQ (reference sequence). This CDR3 is built from 14 residues. The ends were cut back, 5 bases at V and 4 bases at J, with 14 bases in the middle. Using immunoSEQ multiplex PCR, the repertoire was profiled, and TCRdb retains in-frame clones only, with some absent. The sample lists 120,000 to 150,000 clones; 80% to 90% were seen once. The sequence derives from a man aged 18 to 29 with COVID-19, enrolled during active disease. Sequenced sample: peripheral blood. The chain is built from TRBV7-9 and TRBJ2-5; no reliable D call. This CDR3 reads CASSAPLSRETQYF. For the CDR3, the DNA is TGTGCCAGCAGCGCGCCCCTTAGTCGAGAGACCCAGTACTTC.